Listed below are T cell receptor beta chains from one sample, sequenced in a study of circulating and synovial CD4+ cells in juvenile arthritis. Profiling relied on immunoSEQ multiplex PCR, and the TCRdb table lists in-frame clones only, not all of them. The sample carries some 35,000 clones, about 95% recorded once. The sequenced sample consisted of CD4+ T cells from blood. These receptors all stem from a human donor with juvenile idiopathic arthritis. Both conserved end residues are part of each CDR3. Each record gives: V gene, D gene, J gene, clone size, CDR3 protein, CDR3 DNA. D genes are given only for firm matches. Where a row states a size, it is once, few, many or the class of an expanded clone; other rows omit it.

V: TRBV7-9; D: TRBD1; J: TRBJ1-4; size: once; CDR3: CASSPGQGGEKLFF; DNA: TGTGCCAGCAGCCCGGGACAGGGCGGCGAAAAACTGTTTTTT
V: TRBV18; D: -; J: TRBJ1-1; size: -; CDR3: CASSPTVEVDAFF; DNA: TGTGCCAGCTCACCCACGGTCGAGGTGGATGCTTTCTTT
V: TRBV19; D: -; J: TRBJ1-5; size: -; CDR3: CASSPQAQVYQPQHF; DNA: TGTGCCAGTAGTCCCCAGGCACAGGTCTATCAGCCCCAGCATTTT
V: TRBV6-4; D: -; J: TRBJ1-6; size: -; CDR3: CASSDSAGAPLHF; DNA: TGTGCCAGCAGTGACTCGGCAGGGGCACCCCTCCACTTT
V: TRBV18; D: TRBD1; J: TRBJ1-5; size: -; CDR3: CASSPSTGSPAQHF; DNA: TGTGCCAGCTCACCATCGACAGGGAGCCCAGCCCAGCATTTT
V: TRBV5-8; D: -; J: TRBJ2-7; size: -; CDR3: CASSPRWVSSYEQYF; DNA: TGTGCCAGCAGCCCCAGGTGGGTCAGCTCCTACGAGCAGTACTTC
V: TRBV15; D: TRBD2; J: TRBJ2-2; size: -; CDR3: CATSRVGTSVHRELFF; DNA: TGTGCCACCAGCAGAGTCGGGACTAGTGTTCACCGGGAGCTGTTTTTT
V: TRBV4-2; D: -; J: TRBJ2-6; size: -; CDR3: CASSRGGVSGANVLTF; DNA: TGTGCCAGCAGCCGAGGGGGGGTCTCTGGGGCCAACGTCCTGACTTTC
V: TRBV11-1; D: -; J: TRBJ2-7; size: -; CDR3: CASSLGETKSYEQYF; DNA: TGTGCCAGCAGCTTAGGCGAGACAAAGTCCTACGAGCAGTACTTC
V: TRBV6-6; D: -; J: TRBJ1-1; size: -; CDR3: CASTKGQFEAFF; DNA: TGTGCCAGCACCAAAGGACAGTTTGAAGCTTTCTTT
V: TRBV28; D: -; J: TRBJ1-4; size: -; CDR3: CASSLPRYYSGKGELFF; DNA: TGTGCCAGCAGTTTGCCTCGATACTACTCCGGGAAGGGGGAACTGTTTTTT
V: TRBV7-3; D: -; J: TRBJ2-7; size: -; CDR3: CASSSGQSTYEQYF; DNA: TGTGCCAGCAGCTCTGGACAGTCAACCTACGAGCAGTACTTC
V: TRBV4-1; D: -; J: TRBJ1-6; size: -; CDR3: CASRQGPYFPYNSPLHF; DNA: TGCGCCAGCAGACAGGGACCCTACTTCCCCTATAATTCCCCCCTCCACTTT
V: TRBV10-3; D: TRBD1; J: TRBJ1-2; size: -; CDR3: CAISEKSGGALGYTF; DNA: TGTGCCATCAGTGAAAAGTCAGGGGGCGCGTTGGGCTACACCTTC
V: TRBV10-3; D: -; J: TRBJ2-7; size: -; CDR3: CAISLQGYEQYF; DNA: TGTGCCATCAGCCTACAGGGATACGAGCAGTACTTC
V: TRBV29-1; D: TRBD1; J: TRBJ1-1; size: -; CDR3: CSVAPGGMNTEAFF; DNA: TGCAGCGTTGCTCCAGGGGGTATGAACACTGAAGCTTTCTTT
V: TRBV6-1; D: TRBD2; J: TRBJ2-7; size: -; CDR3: CASSEGLASSYEQYF; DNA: TGTGCCAGCAGTGAAGGACTAGCGAGCTCCTACGAGCAGTACTTC
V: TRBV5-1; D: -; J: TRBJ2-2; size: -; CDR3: CASSLGQVANTGELFF; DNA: TGCGCCAGCAGCTTGGGGCAGGTCGCGAACACCGGGGAGCTGTTTTTT
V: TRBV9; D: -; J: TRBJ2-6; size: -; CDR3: CASSVGGSSGANVLTF; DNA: TGTGCCAGCAGCGTAGGTGGGAGCTCTGGGGCCAACGTCCTGACTTTC
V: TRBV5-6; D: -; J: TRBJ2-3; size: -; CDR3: CASSLAGGGTFFSQYF; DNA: TGTGCCAGCAGCTTGGCCGGTGGGGGCACCTTTTTTTCGCAGTATTTT
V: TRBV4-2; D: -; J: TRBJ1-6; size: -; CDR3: CASSQERALSNSPLHF; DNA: TGTGCCAGCAGCCAAGAGAGGGCCCTAAGTAATTCCCCCCTCCACTTT
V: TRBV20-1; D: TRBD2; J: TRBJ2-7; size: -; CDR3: CSAPSGNEQYF; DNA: TGCAGTGCTCCGAGCGGGAACGAGCAGTACTTC
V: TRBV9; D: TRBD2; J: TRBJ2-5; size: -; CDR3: CASSADSGGRETQYF; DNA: TGTGCCAGCAGCGCCGATAGCGGGGGACGAGAGACCCAGTACTTC
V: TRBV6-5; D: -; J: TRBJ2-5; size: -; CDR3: CASSYSAGWETQYF; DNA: TGTGCCAGCAGTTACTCTGCGGGGTGGGAGACCCAGTACTTC